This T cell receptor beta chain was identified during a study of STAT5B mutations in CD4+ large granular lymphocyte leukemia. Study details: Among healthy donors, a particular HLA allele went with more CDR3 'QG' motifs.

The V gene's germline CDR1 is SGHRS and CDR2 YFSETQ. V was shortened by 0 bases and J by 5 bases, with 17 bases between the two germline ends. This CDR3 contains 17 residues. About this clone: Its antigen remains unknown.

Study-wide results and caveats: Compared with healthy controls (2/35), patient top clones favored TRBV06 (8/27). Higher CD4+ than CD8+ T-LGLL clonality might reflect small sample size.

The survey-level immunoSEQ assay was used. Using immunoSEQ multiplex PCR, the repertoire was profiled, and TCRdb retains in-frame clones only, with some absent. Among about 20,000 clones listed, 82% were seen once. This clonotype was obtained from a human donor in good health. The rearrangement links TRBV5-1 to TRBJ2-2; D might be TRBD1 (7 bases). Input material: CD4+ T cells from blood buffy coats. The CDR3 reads CASSLDIQGGRTGELFF. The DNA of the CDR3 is TGCGCCAGCAGCTTGGATATCCAGGGGGGTCGTACCGGGGAGCTGTTTTTT.